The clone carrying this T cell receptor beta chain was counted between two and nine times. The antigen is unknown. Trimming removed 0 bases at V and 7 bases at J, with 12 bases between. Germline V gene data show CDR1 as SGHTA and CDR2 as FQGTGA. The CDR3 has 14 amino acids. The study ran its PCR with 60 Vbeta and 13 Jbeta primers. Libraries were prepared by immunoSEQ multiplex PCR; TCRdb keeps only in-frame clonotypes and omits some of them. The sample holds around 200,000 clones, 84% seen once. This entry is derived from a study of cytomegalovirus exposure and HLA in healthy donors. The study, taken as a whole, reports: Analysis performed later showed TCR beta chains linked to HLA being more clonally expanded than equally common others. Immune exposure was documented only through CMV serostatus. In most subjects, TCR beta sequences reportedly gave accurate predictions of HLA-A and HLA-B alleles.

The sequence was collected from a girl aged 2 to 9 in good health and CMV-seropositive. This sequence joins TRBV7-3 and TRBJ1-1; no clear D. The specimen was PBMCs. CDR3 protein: CASSLTSQRDEAFF. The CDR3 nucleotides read TGTGCCAGCAGCTTAACGAGCCAGCGGGATGAAGCTTTCTTT.